This T cell receptor beta chain was recovered during a study of blood T cell repertoires in COVID-19. Data came from immunoSEQ multiplex PCR; TCRdb stores just in-frame clones and leaves some out. The repertoire includes approximately 250,000 clones, roughly 90% of them detected once, and nearly 2% sits in the top ten. This CDR3 contains 12 residues. Germline CDR1 reads MNHEY; CDR2 reads SVGAGI. Trimming left V 5 bases short and J 3 bases short, with 8 bases between. The chain employs TRBV6-5 and TRBJ2-7; the D is unclear. Material: peripheral blood. This receptor was identified in a man aged 25 to 45 with active or convalescent COVID-19. CDR3 sequence reads: CASSPSGYEQYF. The CDR3 DNA is TGTGCCAGCAGTCCCTCAGGCTACGAGCAGTACTTC.